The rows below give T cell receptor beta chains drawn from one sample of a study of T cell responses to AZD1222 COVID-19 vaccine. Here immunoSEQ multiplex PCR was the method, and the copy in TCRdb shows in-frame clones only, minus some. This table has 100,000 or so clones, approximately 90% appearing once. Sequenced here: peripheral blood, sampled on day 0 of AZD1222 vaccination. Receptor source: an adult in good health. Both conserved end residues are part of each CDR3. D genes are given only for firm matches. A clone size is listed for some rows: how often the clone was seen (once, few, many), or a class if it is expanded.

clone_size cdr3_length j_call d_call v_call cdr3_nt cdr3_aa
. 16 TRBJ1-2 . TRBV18 TGTGCCAGCTCATCGGACAATCCGACAGTTCGTCATGGCTACACCTTC CASSSDNPTVRHGYTF
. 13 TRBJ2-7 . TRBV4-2 TGTGCCAGCAGCCCGAATCTGGTCTACGAGCAGTACTTC CASSPNLVYEQYF
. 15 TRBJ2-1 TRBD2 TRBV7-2 TGTGCCAGCAGCACCGGGACTAGCGGGGGGAATGAGCAGTTCTTC CASSTGTSGGNEQFF
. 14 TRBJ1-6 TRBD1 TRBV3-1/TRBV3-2 TGTGCCAGCACCCCCAACAGGGGCGATTCACCCCTCCACTTT CASTPNRGDSPLHF
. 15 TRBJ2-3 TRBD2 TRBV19 TGTGCCAGTAGTGTTCAGCGGGGGTCCACAGATACGCAGTATTTT CASSVQRGSTDTQYF
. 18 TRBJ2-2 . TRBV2 TGTGCCAGCAGTGAAAGGCGGCTAGCGATCCAGGGGACCGGGGAGCTGTTTTTT CASSERRLAIQGTGELFF
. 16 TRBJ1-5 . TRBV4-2 TGTGCCAGCAGCCAAGATACCTGGGATTTGAATCAGCCCCAGCATTTT CASSQDTWDLNQPQHF
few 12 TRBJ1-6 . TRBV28 TGTGCCAGCAGTTCCACAGCTTCACCCCTCCACTTT CASSSTASPLHF
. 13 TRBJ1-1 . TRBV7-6 TGTGCCAGCAGCCTTACAGTGAGCACTGAAGCTTTCTTT CASSLTVSTEAFF
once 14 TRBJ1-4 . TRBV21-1 TGTGCCAGCAGGGTCCAGGAGGGCGTTGAAAAACTGTTTTTT CASRVQEGVEKLFF
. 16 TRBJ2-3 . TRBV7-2 TGTGCCAGCAGCTCTCCTCTCGACGGACCCCCCTATACGCAGTATTTT CASSSPLDGPPYTQYF
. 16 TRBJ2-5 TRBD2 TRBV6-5 TGTGCCAGCAGTTCCTTTTGGGCGGGGGGCAAAGAGACCCAGTACTTC CASSSFWAGGKETQYF
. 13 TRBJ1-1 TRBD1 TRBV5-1 TGCGCCAGCAGCAAGACAGGGCTAGCTGAAGCTTTCTTT CASSKTGLAEAFF
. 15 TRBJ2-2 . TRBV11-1 TGTGCCAGCAGCCGAGACAGGTTGAACACCGGGGAGCTGTTTTTT CASSRDRLNTGELFF
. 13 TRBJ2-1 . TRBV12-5 TGTGCTAGTGGTTTGGAAAACCCCAATGAGCAGTTCTTC CASGLENPNEQFF
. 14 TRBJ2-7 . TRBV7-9 TGTGCCAGCAGCTTGGACAACGTTTGGTACGAGCAGTACTTC CASSLDNVWYEQYF
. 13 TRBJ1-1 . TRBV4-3 TGCGCCAGCAGCCTAGTGGGGACTGGCGAAGCTTTCTTT CASSLVGTGEAFF
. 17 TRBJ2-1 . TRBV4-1 TGCGCCAGCAGCCCGGAGTCCCGGGACCGCCCTTACAATGAGCAGTTCTTC CASSPESRDRPYNEQFF
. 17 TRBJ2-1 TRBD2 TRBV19 TGTGCCAGTAGTCGGGCAGGGCGGCTAGCGGGGCGCTCTGAGCAGTTCTTC CASSRAGRLAGRSEQFF
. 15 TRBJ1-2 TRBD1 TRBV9 TGTGCCAGCAGCGAAGGACAGGGGGCAAACTATGGCTACACCTTC CASSEGQGANYGYTF
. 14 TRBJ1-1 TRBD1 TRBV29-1 TGCAGCGTTGAAAGACAGGGTGCGAACACTGAAGCTTTCTTT CSVERQGANTEAFF
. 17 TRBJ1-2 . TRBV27 TGTGCCAGCGGACCCCCGGGACGGCGACCAGCTAACTATGGCTACACCTTC CASGPPGRRPANYGYTF
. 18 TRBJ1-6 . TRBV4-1 TGCGCCAGCAGCCAATACGGAACGTCCAGAGCTTATAATTCACCCCTCCACTTT CASSQYGTSRAYNSPLHF
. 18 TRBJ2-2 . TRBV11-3 TGTGCCAGCTCTTTTTCACTACCAACGACAGGGAGGTCCGGGGAGCTGTTTTTT CASSFSLPTTGRSGELFF
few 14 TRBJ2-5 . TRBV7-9 TGTGCCAGCAGCTTAGACGGGCGCCAAGAGACCCAGTACTTC CASSLDGRQETQYF
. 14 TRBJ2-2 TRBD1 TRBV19 TGTGCCAGTAGAGGGACAGGTCGGTACGGGGAGCTGTTTTTT CASRGTGRYGELFF
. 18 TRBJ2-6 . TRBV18 TGTGCCAGCTGGCAAAGGTTGGCAGGAGGCTCTGGGGCCAACGTCCTGACTTTC CASWQRLAGGSGANVLTF
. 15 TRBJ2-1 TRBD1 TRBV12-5 TGTGCTAGTGGTTTGGGGAGACAGGGGGGAGGTGAGCAGTTCTTC CASGLGRQGGGEQFF
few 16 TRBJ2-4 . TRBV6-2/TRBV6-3 TGTGCCAGCAGTACTTCAGTTGAGTGGGGCAAAAACATTCAGTACTTC CASSTSVEWGKNIQYF
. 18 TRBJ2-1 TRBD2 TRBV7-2 TGTGCCAGCAGCTTCCCGGTGATAGCGGGGGTCCCCTACAATGAGCAGTTCTTC CASSFPVIAGVPYNEQFF
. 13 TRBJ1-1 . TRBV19 TGTGCCAGTAGTATTTCAGGGAGCACTGAAGCTTTCTTT CASSISGSTEAFF
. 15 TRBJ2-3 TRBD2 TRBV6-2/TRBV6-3 TGTGCCAGCAGCCAATGGACTAGCGGCACAGATACGCAGTATTTT CASSQWTSGTDTQYF
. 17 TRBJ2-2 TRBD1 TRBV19 TGTGCCAGTAGTATATGGGACAGGGGATGGGACACCGGGGAGCTGTTTTTT CASSIWDRGWDTGELFF
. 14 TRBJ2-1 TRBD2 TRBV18 TGTGCCAGCTCACCACCCGGGGGGTTCAATGAGCAGTTCTTC CASSPPGGFNEQFF
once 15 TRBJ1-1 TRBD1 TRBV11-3 TGTGCCAGCAGCTTATACAGGGGGCTTAACACTGAAGCTTTCTTT CASSLYRGLNTEAFF
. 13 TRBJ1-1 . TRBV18 TGTGCCAGCTCCGGGACACTGAACACTGAAGCTTTCTTT CASSGTLNTEAFF
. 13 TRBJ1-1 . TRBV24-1 TGTGCCACCAGTGATCCCATTTTACCTGAAGCTTTCTTT CATSDPILPEAFF
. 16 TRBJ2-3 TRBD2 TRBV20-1 TGCAGTGCTAGTTCCGGGACTAGCGGGGGAAGAGATACGCAGTATTTT CSASSGTSGGRDTQYF
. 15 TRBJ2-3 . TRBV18 TGTGCCAGCTCTCGCGGGGGCCAGATTACAGATACGCAGTATTTT CASSRGGQITDTQYF
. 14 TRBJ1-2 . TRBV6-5 TGTGCCAGCAGTTACCTCCGACCAACCTATGGCTACACCTTC CASSYLRPTYGYTF
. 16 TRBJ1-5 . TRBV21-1 TGTGCCAGCAGCAAGGGAGGGGGCGGTGGAAATCAGCCCCAGCATTTT CASSKGGGGGNQPQHF
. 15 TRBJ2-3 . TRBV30 TGTGCCTGGATGGGGTGGGCTCAGAGCACAGATACGCAGTATTTT CAWMGWAQSTDTQYF
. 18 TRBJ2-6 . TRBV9 TGTGCCAGCAGTTCCTCGGGGTCCTCATTCTCTGGGGCCAACGTCCTGACTTTC CASSSSGSSFSGANVLTF
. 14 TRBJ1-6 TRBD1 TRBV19 TGTGCCAGTAGTCGGGACAGGGTGGGGTTGCGCCTCCACTTT CASSRDRVGLRLHF
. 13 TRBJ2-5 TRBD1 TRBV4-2 TGTGCCAGCAGCCCTAGACAGGGAGAGACCCAGTACTTC CASSPRQGETQYF
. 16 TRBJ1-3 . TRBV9 TGTGCCAGCAGCTCGTACAGGGAGGGCTCTGGAAACACCATATATTTT CASSSYREGSGNTIYF
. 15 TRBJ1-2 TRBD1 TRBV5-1 TGTGCCAGCAGCTTGGCCTCAGGGGGCAGCTATGGCTACACCTTC CASSLASGGSYGYTF
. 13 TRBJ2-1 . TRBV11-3 TGTGCCAGCAGCTTAGAGTTGGGGCATGAGCAGTTCTTC CASSLELGHEQFF
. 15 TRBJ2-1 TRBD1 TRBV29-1 TGCAGCGTTGAATTTCTGGACAGGGTTGTCAATGAGCAGTTCTTC CSVEFLDRVVNEQFF